The clone carrying this T cell receptor beta chain occurred a few times. Its target is not known. This same CDR3 is encoded by further DNA sequences in the sample. This entry comes from a study of shared clonotypes between healthy human individuals. Findings of the study overall: Depth was large, yet rarefaction showed that sorted-subset sequencing was incomplete. Richness estimates generally favored naive over memory subsets.

Naive CD8 isolation took CD45RO-negative cells positively selected for CCR7 and excluded terminally differentiated effector memory CD45RA+ cells. Clones were sequenced by immunoSEQ multiplex PCR, and TCRdb holds only the in-frame ones, with some missing. The table includes about 2.1 million clones, 85% to 95% detected once. Material: naive CD8+ T cells from PBMCs. The source of this sequence is a man aged 18 to 35 in good health. Some clones in this sample may be carry-over from other donors' samples.

This CDR3 is CASSHGGTEAFF. The CDR3 bases are TGTGCCAGCAGCCACGGAGGAACTGAAGCTTTCTTT. This rearrangement joins TRBV5-6 to TRBJ1-1; unclear D gene. Germline V gene data show CDR1 as SGHDT and CDR2 as YYEEEE. Trimming pared 4 bases from V and 5 bases from J, leaving 9 bases between. CDR3 length: 12 amino acids.